Each of the 17 T cell receptor beta chains below was sequenced from the same sample in a study of post-analysis software for immune sequencing data. Findings and limits, study-wide: TRBV5-6, TRBV5-1 and TRBV20-1 were among five TRBV segments more frequent in patients than controls.

TCR beta cDNA libraries had unique molecular identifiers. Each CDR3 protein gets one entry after TCRdb re-called the PCR reads with MiXCR. Counted here are approximately 730,000 distinct CDR3 sequences, roughly 46% occurring once; the ten biggest clones make up just under 5%. Their antigen targets remain unknown. The sample comprised blood. The source is a girl aged 10-17 years with multiple sclerosis.

The chain combines TRBV7-9 with TRBJ1-2; D uncertain. Trimming stripped 1 base from V and 6 bases from J, with 9 bases between. This CDR3 has 13 residues. CDR1 is SEHNR, CDR2 FQNEAQ, per germline (reference sequence). This CDR3 reads CASSLEGRDGYTF. CDR3 sequence (DNA): TGTGCCAGCAGCTTAGAAGGGCGCGATGGCTACACCTTC.

This clonotype was observed a few times. J is TRBJ2-7 and V is TRBV30, with unresolved D. This CDR3 is 13 amino acids long. CDR1 is GTSNPN, CDR2 SVGIG, per germline (reference sequence). The V end was cut by 0 bases, the J end by 6 bases, with 12 bases between. Here the CDR3 DNA reads TGTGCCTGGAGTGTGAGAGGAGCCGGCGAGCAGTACTTC. It codes for CAWSVRGAGEQYF.

The chain carries TRBV20-1 and TRBJ2-7, with 7 bases identical to TRBD1. The trim removed 5 bases at V and 2 bases at J, leaving 12 bases unmatched. This CDR3 has 15 residues. Germline V lookup: CDR1 DFQATT, CDR2 SNEGSKA (reference sequence). DNA for the CDR3: TGCAGTGCTCCCCGCCCGGGACAGTGGGCCTACGAGCAGTACTTC. The encoded protein is CSAPRPGQWAYEQYF.

This clonotype came up once. The chain carries TRBV10-3 and TRBJ1-6; D uncertain. The CDR3 has 15 amino acids. V was pared by 0 bases and J by 9 bases, with 12 bases between. The germline V gene has CDR1 ENHRY and CDR2 SYGVKD. The CDR3 nucleotides are TGTGCCATCAGTGAGTCGTCGGGAAATTGTTCACCCCTCCACTTT. Translation gives CAISESSGNCSPLHF.

This clonotype was seen once. The J gene is TRBJ2-4, the V gene TRBV27; D is possibly TRBD1 (6 bases). The germline V gene encodes CDR1 MNHEY and CDR2 SMNVEV (reference sequence). The CDR3 is 16 amino acids. V was cut by 5 bases and J by 0 bases, with 14 bases left in between. The CDR3 DNA sequence: TGTGCCAGCAGTATTTCAGGGGCGGTAGCCAAAAACATTCAGTACTTC. This translates into CASSISGAVAKNIQYF.

This rearrangement joins TRBV30 to TRBJ1-1; D is possibly TRBD1 (5 bases). The CDR3 runs 16 residues. V was cut by 3 bases and J by 0 bases, with 17 bases left in between. Germline CDR1 reads GTSNPN; CDR2 reads SVGIG (reference sequence). CDR3 in amino acids: CAWSPGLGHLNTEAFF. For the CDR3, the DNA is TGTGCCTGGAGCCCGGGTCTTGGACACCTGAACACTGAAGCTTTCTTT.

The V and J genes are TRBV30 and TRBJ1-6; 9 bases match TRBD1. Germline V gene sequence: CDR1 GTSNPN, CDR2 SVGIG (reference sequence). Germline trimming cut 5 bases from V and 6 bases from J; bases unmatched to any gene: 5. The CDR3 runs 14 residues. The CDR3 loop reads CAWSKGQGNSPLHF. CDR3 bases: TGTGCCTGGTCGAAGGGACAGGGTAATTCACCCCTCCACTTT.

CDR3 sequence reads: CASSLGLNRGRGTSGRREQFF. The CDR3 DNA reads TGTGCCAGCAGCTTAGGGCTCAACAGGGGGCGCGGGACTAGCGGGAGAAGGGAGCAGTTCTTC. The chain uses TRBV7-8 and TRBJ2-1, with TRBD2 matching over 14 bases. This CDR3 comprises 21 residues. The ends lost 1 base at V and 10 bases at J; junction bases unmatched: 21. Looked up from germline, CDR1 is SGHVS and CDR2 is FQNEAQ.

This clonotype is a singleton in its sample. J is TRBJ2-3 and V is TRBV7-9, with D possibly being TRBD2 (6 bases). V was trimmed by 4 bases and J by 1 base, leaving 12 bases between them. Germline lookup yields CDR1 SEHNR and CDR2 FQNEAQ (reference sequence). The CDR3 length is 15 residues. DNA for the CDR3: TGTGCCAGCAGCTCGGAGGGCAGGGGCACAGATACGCAGTATTTT. Translating it yields CASSSEGRGTDTQYF.

The table lists this clonotype with a count of one. The CDR3 reads CASSAITYNEQYF. CDR3 in DNA: TGCGCCAGCTCGGCCATAACCTACAATGAGCAGTACTTC. V is TRBV5-1 and J is TRBJ2-1; D remains ambiguous. Gene TRBJ2-7 matches the end of the DNA better, so the J call may be wrong. The length of the CDR3 is 13 residues. Germline loops: CDR1 SGHRS, CDR2 YFSETQ.

This clonotype was recorded a few times. The CDR3 reads CASSQVKTVQETQYF. CDR3 nucleotides: TGTGCCAGCAGCCAAGTTAAGACGGTTCAAGAGACCCAGTACTTC. The rearrangement uses TRBV14 and TRBJ2-5, with D uncertain. Germline V lookup: CDR1 SGHDN, CDR2 FVKESK. The CDR3 loop spans 15 amino acids. V lost 1 base, J lost 2 bases, and 11 bases lay in between.

CDR3: CASSFLADNEQFF. CDR3 nucleotide sequence: TGTGCCAGCAGCTTTCTAGCGGACAATGAGCAGTTCTTC. The rearrangement uses TRBV13 and TRBJ2-1; TRBD2 matches at 7 bases. The CDR3 has 13 amino acids. Germline CDR1 and CDR2: PRHDT and FYEKMQ (reference sequence). V dropped 3 bases and J dropped 5; count of bases not matched to a gene: 1.

The V gene is TRBV12-3 or TRBV12-4, the J gene TRBJ2-3; 8 positions agree with TRBD1. V was clipped by 7 bases and J by 2 bases; unmatched bases: 8. The CDR3 is 15 amino acids. The chain's CDR3 is CASKFDRGNTDTQYF. CDR3 bases: TGTGCCAGCAAATTCGACAGGGGAAACACAGATACGCAGTATTTT.

The chain recombines TRBV24-1 with TRBJ2-5; D is unclear. Germline CDR1 and CDR2: KGHDR and SFDVKD. The germline V and J ends were trimmed by 3 bases and 0 bases, with 10 bases remaining between them. The CDR3 has 15 residues. CDR3 DNA sequence: TGTGCCACCAGTGATCCCACACGGTACCAAGAGACCCAGTACTTC. Translating it yields CATSDPTRYQETQYF.

The rearrangement joins TRBV10-3 to TRBJ1-2; D is uncertain. Trimming removed 0 bases at V and 4 bases at J, with 12 bases between. The CDR3 consists of 15 residues. CDR1 and CDR2 (germline): ENHRY, SYGVKD. In DNA, the CDR3 is TGTGCCATCAGTGAGTCGAGTCCCCAGAGCTATGGCTACACCTTC. Translation: CAISESSPQSYGYTF.

V is TRBV7-9 and J is TRBJ2-4; D not certain. Judging by the DNA end, TRBJ2-5 fits better; the J call may be wrong. The CDR3 totals 15 residues. Looked up from germline, CDR1 is SEHNR and CDR2 is FQNEAQ (reference sequence). The CDR3 nucleotides are TGTGCCAGCAGCTCGATAAACAGAACCCAAGAGACCCAGTACTTC. Residues: CASSSINRTQETQYF.

Ten or more counts support this clonotype. The rearrangement links TRBV6-6 to TRBJ2-1; D unresolved. The CDR3 runs 13 residues. Looked up from germline, CDR1 is MNHNY and CDR2 is SVGAGI (reference sequence). V was shortened by 0 bases and J by 4 bases, with 4 bases between the two germline ends. CDR3 coding DNA: TGTGCCAGCAGTTACTCGGGTTACAATGAGCAGTTCTTC. Encoded protein: CASSYSGYNEQFF.